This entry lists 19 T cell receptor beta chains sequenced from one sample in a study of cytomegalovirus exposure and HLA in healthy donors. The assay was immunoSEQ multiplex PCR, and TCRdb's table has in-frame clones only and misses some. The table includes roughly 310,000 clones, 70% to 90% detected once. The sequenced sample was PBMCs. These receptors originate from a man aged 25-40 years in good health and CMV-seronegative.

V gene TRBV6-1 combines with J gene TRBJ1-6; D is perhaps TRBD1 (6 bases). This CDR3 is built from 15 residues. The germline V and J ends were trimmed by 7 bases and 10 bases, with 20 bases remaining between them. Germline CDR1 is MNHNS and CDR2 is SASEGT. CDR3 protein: CASIPHGGFGSPLHF. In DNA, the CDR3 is TGTGCCAGCATACCCCATGGGGGCTTCGGGTCACCCCTCCACTTT.

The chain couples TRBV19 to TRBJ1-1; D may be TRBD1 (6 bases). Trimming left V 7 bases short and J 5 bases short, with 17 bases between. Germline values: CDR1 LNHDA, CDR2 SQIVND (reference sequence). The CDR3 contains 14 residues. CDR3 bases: TGTGCCAGTACCATCCAGGGGTTCAGGACTGAAGCTTTCTTT. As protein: CASTIQGFRTEAFF. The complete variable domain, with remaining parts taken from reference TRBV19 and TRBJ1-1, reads DGGITQSPKYLFRKEGQNVTLSCEQNLNHDAMYWYRQDPGQGLRLIYYSQIVNDFQKGDIAEGYSVSREKKESFPLTVTSAQKNPTAFYLCASTIQGFRTEAFFGQGTRLTVV.

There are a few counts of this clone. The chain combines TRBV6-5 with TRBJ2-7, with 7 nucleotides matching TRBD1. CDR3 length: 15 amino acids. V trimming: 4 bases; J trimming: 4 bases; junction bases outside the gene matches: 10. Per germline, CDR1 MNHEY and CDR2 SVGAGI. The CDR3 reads CASSLTGTERYEQYF. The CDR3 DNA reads TGTGCCAGCAGTTTGACCGGGACAGAGAGATACGAGCAGTACTTC.

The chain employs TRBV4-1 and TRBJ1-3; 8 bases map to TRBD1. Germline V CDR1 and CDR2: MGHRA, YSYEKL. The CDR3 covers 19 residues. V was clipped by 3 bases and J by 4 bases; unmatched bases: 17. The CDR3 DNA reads TGCGCCAGCAGCCAGCCCCGGACAGGGCCCGAGGTCGGAGGAAACACCATATATTTT. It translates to CASSQPRTGPEVGGNTIYF.

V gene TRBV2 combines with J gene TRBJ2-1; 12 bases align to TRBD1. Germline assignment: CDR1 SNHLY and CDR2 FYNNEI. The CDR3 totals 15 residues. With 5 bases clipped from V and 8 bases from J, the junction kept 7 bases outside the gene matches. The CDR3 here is CASSPGTGGIDEQFF. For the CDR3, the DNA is TGTGCCAGCAGTCCCGGGACAGGGGGCATCGATGAGCAGTTCTTC.

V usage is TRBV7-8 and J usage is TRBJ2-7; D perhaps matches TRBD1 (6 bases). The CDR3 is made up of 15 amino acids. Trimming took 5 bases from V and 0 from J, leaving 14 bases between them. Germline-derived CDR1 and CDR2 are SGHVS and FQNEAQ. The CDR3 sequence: CASSPGQISSYEQYF. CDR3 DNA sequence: TGTGCCAGCAGCCCAGGACAGATTAGCTCCTACGAGCAGTACTTC.

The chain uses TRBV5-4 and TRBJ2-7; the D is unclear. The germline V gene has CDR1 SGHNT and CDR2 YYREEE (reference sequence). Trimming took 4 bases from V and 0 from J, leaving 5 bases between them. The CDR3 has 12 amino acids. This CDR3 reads CASSINSYEQYF. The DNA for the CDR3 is TGTGCCAGCAGCATTAACTCCTACGAGCAGTACTTC.

This CDR3 reads CARPQGNSYGYTF. The CDR3 DNA reads as TGTGCCAGGCCCCAGGGGAATAGCTATGGCTACACCTTC. The rearrangement joins TRBV2 to TRBJ1-2, with TRBD1 as a possible D gene (6 bases). Germline loops: CDR1 SNHLY, CDR2 FYNNEI. Trimming took 9 bases from V and 4 from J, leaving 15 bases between them. The CDR3 has 13 residues.

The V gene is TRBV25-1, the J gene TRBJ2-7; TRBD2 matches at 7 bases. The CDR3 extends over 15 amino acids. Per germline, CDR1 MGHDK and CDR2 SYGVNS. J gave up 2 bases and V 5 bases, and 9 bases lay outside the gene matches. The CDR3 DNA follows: TGTGCCAGCAGTCAGTCAAAGGGACTACCCTACGAGCAGTACTTC. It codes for CASSQSKGLPYEQYF.

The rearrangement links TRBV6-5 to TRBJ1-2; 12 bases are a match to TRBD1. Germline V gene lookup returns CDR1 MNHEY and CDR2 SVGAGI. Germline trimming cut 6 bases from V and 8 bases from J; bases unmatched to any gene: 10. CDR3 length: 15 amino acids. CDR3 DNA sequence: TGTGCCAGCAGGGTACCCGGGACAGGGGGCGGGGGCTACACCTTC. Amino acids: CASRVPGTGGGGYTF.

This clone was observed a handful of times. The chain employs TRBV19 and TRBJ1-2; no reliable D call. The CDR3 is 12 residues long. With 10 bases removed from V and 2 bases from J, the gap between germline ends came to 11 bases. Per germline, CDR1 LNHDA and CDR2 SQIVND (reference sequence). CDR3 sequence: CATYGGNYGYTF. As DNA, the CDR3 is TGTGCCACGTACGGAGGAAACTATGGCTACACCTTC.

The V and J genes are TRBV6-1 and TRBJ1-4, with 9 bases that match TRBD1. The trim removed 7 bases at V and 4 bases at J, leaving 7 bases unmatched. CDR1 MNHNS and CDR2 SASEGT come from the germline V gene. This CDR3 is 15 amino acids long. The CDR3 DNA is TGTGCCAGCAAGGGGGGGGACAGGGATAATGAAAAACTGTTTTTT. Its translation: CASKGGDRDNEKLFF.

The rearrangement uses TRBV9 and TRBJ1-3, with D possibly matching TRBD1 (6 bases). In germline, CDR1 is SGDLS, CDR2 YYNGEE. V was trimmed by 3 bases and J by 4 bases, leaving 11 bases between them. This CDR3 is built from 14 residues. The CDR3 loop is CASSATGKGNTIYF. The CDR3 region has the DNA TGTGCCAGCAGCGCAACAGGGAAGGGAAACACCATATATTTT.

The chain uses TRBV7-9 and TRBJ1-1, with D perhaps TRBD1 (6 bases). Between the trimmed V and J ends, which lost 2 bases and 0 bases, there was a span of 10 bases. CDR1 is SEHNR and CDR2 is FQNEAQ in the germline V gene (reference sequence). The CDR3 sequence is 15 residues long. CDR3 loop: CASSLIEGVNTEAFF. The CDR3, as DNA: TGTGCCAGCAGCTTAATCGAGGGGGTGAACACTGAAGCTTTCTTT. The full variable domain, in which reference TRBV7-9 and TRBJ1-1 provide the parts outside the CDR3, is DTGVSQNPRHKITKRGQNVTFRCDPISEHNRLYWYRQTLGQGPEFLTYFQNEAQLEKSRLLSDRFSAERPKGSFSTLEIQRTEQGDSAMYLCASSLIEGVNTEAFFGQGTRLTVV.

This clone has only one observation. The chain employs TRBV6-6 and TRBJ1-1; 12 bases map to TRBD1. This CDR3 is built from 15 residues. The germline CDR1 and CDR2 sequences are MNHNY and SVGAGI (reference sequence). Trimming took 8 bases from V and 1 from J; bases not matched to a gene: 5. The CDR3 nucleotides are TGTGCCAGCTCCCCGGGACAGGGGGCGAACACTGAAGCTTTCTTT. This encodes CASSPGQGANTEAFF.

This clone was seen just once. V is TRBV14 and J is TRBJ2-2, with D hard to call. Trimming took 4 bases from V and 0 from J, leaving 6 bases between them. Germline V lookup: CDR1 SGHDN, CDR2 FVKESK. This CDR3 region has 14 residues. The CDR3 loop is CASSLYSNTGELFF. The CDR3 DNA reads TGTGCCAGCAGCCTTTATTCGAACACCGGGGAGCTGTTTTTT.

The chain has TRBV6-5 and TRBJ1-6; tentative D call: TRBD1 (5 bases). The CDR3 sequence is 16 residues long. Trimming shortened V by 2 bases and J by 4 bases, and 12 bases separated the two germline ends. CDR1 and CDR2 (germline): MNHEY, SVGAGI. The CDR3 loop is CASSYRQLSYNSPLHF. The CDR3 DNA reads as TGTGCCAGCAGTTACCGACAGCTTAGTTATAATTCACCCCTCCACTTT.

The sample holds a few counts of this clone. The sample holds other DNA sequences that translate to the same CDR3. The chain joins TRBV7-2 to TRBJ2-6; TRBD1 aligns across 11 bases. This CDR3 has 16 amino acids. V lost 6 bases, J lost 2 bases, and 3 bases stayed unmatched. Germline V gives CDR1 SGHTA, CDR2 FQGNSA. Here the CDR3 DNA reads TGTGCCAGCAGTCGGACAGGGGGCGCTGGGGCCAACGTCCTGACTTTC. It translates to CASSRTGGAGANVLTF. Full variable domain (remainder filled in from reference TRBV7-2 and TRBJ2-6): GAGVSQSPSNKVTEKGKDVELRCDPISGHTALYWYRQSLGQGLEFLIYFQGNSAPDKSGLPSDRFSAERTGGSVSTLTIQRTQQEDSAVYLCASSRTGGAGANVLTFGAGSRLTVL.

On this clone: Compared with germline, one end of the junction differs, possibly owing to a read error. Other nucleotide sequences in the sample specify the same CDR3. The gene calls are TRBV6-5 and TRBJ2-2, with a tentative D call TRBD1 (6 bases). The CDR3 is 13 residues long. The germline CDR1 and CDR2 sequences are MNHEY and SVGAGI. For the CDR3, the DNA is TGTGCTAGCAGGGACACTGACACCGGGGAGCTGTTTTTT. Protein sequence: CASRDTDTGELFF.